These 26 T cell receptor beta chains came from one sample sequenced in a study of T-cell reconstitution after alpha-beta-depleted transplantation in children (dated by TCRdb to 2015 to 2016). Reading the label with the study, this specimen's treatment or condition is: allogeneic hematopoietic cell transplantation with graft depleted of TCRalphabeta T cells and CD19 B cells. Receptor libraries were prepared by PCR. The sample was run on an Illumina HiSeq 2500. TCR library preparation used molecular barcoding, with unique molecular identifiers applied to normalize quantification of the TCRbeta repertoire. TCRdb took the public reads, trimmed them with fastp at Q25, ran MiXCR for clone calling and kept in-frame beta chains. Rows with a matching CDR3 protein are joined into one entry that keeps the most common DNA and genes. Counted in this sample were roughly 100,000 distinct CDR3 sequences; around 7% of them appeared once. The top ten clones comprise roughly 15% of the sample.

The material sequenced was PBMCs, taken before TCRalphabeta/CD19-depleted stem cell transplant. The source is a boy between 2 and 10 years old with acute lymphoblastic leukemia, due to receive a stem cell transplant.

In this sample, this clonotype turned up a few times. The V gene is TRBV11-2, the J gene TRBJ2-2; D is unresolved. CDR3 size: 15 residues. Germline loops: CDR1 SGHAT, CDR2 FQNNGV. V dropped 3 bases and J dropped 1 base, with 9 bases sitting between them. CDR3 amino acids: CASSFGRMNTGELFF. DNA of the CDR3: TGTGCCAGCAGCTTTGGACGGATGAACACCGGGGAGCTGTTTTTT.

This rearrangement joins TRBV5-1 to TRBJ2-1; 7 bases are shared with TRBD2. This CDR3 spans 15 amino acids. Germline-derived CDR1 and CDR2 are SGHRS and YFSETQ. Trimming cost V 4 bases and J 5 bases; bases outside gene matches: 9. This chain's CDR3 is CASSPGGLADNEQFF. CDR3 coding DNA: TGCGCCAGCAGCCCTGGTGGGCTAGCGGACAATGAGCAGTTCTTC.

The sample holds many counts of this clonotype. The chain couples TRBV20-1 to TRBJ1-5, with D maybe TRBD1 (6 bases). Germline V gives CDR1 DFQATT, CDR2 SNEGSKA (reference sequence). Between the trimmed V and J ends, which lost 6 bases and 2 bases, there was a span of 20 bases. The CDR3 has 16 amino acids. The CDR3 reads CSANELRGTGNQPQHF. The CDR3 nucleotides are TGCAGTGCGAACGAGTTAAGGGGGACGGGCAATCAGCCCCAGCATTTT.

This clonotype was found many times. This chain connects TRBV5-1 to TRBJ2-7, with a weak D call TRBD2 (6 bases). The germline V gene has CDR1 SGHRS and CDR2 YFSETQ. The CDR3 loop spans 13 amino acids. Trimming took 0 bases from V and 6 from J, leaving 10 bases between them. CDR3 in DNA: TGCGCCAGCAGCTTGGCCGCGGGGCCCGAGCAGTACTTC. It encodes CASSLAAGPEQYF.

The gene calls are TRBV6-1 and TRBJ2-7, with D unresolved. V dropped 7 bases and J dropped 5 bases, with 12 bases sitting between them. CDR3 size: 12 residues. The germline V gene encodes CDR1 MNHNS and CDR2 SASEGT. The CDR3 nucleotides read TGTGCCAGCACGATCCATCGGGACGAGCAGTACTTC. Amino acid sequence: CASTIHRDEQYF.

This clonotype was found many times. The rearrangement uses TRBV2 and TRBJ1-1; maybe TRBD1 (5 bases). This CDR3 region has 14 residues. Trimming removed 5 bases at V and 0 bases at J, with 10 bases between. The germline CDR1 and CDR2 sequences are SNHLY and FYNNEI. The DNA for the CDR3 is TGTGCCAGCAGTCGGACATACATGAACACTGAAGCTTTCTTT. Its translation is CASSRTYMNTEAFF.

Many counts were recorded for this clonotype. V usage is TRBV2 and J usage is TRBJ2-1, with D possibly being TRBD2 (6 bases). Trimming stripped 4 bases from V and 0 bases from J, with 10 bases between. There are 15 residues in the CDR3. In germline, CDR1 is SNHLY, CDR2 FYNNEI. CDR3 amino acids: CASSVERVSYNEQFF. The CDR3 nucleotides read TGTGCCAGCAGTGTCGAGCGGGTCTCCTACAATGAGCAGTTCTTC.

By sample fraction, this clonotype is medium-sized. This rearrangement joins TRBV11-2 to TRBJ2-7; D possibly corresponds to TRBD1 (5 bases). In germline, CDR1 is SGHAT, CDR2 FQNNGV. V was pared by 2 bases and J by 2 bases, with 10 bases between. The CDR3 spans 14 residues. The CDR3 DNA reads TGTGCCAGCAGCTTAAGGGGAACCACCTACGAGCAGTACTTC. Protein product: CASSLRGTTYEQYF.

This clonotype has at least ten counts. The gene calls are TRBV6-1 and TRBJ2-3; D uncertain. Germline V CDR1 and CDR2: MNHNS, SASEGT. V was shortened by 7 bases and J by 4 bases, with 6 bases between the two germline ends. The CDR3 is 11 residues long. CDR3 DNA: TGTGCCAGCAATTTCCCAGATACGCAGTATTTT. As protein: CASNFPDTQYF.

The J gene is TRBJ2-7, the V gene TRBV4-1, with D possibly being TRBD2 (6 bases). The CDR3 runs to 14 residues. V shed 0 bases and J shed 4 bases, with 10 bases lying between them. Germline V gives CDR1 MGHRA, CDR2 YSYEKL. Written as DNA, the CDR3 is TGCGCCAGCAGCCAAGATGAGGGGAGGTACGAGCAGTACTTC. Translating gives CASSQDEGRYEQYF.

This clonotype has only a few counts. The CDR3 protein is CASSLVRQEGTQYF. CDR3 DNA sequence: TGTGCCAGCAGCTTAGTCCGGCAGGAGGGTACGCAGTATTTT. The chain couples TRBV7-2 to TRBJ2-3, with D tentatively TRBD2 (6 bases). There are 14 residues in the CDR3. The germline V and J ends were trimmed by 1 base and 8 bases, with 13 bases remaining between them. Germline V gene data show CDR1 as SGHTA and CDR2 as FQGNSA.

The chain uses TRBV7-9 and TRBJ2-5; a weak D match, TRBD2 (6 bases). The CDR3 extends over 13 amino acids. V lost 5 bases and J lost 3, with 10 bases in between. The germline V gene encodes CDR1 SEHNR and CDR2 FQNEAQ (reference sequence). CDR3 protein: CASSRPGEETQYF. As DNA, the CDR3 is TGTGCCAGCAGCCGACCGGGGGAAGAGACCCAGTACTTC. Based on the CDR3 plus reference TRBV7-9 and TRBJ2-5, the full variable domain is DTGVSQNPRHKITKRGQNVTFRCDPISEHNRLYWYRQTLGQGPEFLTYFQNEAQLEKSRLLSDRFSAERPKGSFSTLEIQRTEQGDSAMYLCASSRPGEETQYFGPGTRLLVL.

CDR3 amino acids: CASRPGGIAGVRSGELFF. CDR3 DNA: TGTGCCAGCAGACCCGGGGGGATAGCGGGTGTGCGGAGCGGGGAGCTGTTTTTT. The chain joins TRBV28 to TRBJ2-2; 7 positions match TRBD2. J gave up 7 bases and V 6 bases, and 20 bases lay outside the gene matches. Germline lookup yields CDR1 MDHEN and CDR2 SYDVKM. The CDR3 spans 18 residues.

This clonotype has a count of ten or more. The chain employs TRBV2 and TRBJ2-7; no reliable D call. V was pared by 5 bases and J by 6 bases, with 5 bases between. Germline values: CDR1 SNHLY, CDR2 FYNNEI. This CDR3 is 10 amino acids long. The CDR3 region is CASSLGEQYF. In nucleotides, the CDR3 is TGTGCCAGCAGTCTGGGCGAGCAGTACTTC.

This clonotype was seen repeatedly, ten times or more. The J gene is TRBJ2-1, the V gene TRBV7-9; D not certain. The V gene's germline CDR1 is SEHNR and CDR2 FQNEAQ (reference sequence). This CDR3 has 13 amino acids. Deletions cut 0 bases from V and 8 bases from J, with 8 bases between. The CDR3 DNA reads TGTGCCAGCAGCTTAGCGTTGGCTGATGAGCAGTTCTTC. This gives the protein CASSLALADEQFF.

This clonotype was observed a few times. This may be a read error: a much more frequent sequence differs by one nucleotide. The CDR3 nucleotides read TGTGCCAGCAGTTTACAGGGAGGGAACACTGAAGCTTTCTTT. Encoded protein: CASSLQGGNTEAFF. The V and J genes are TRBV27 and TRBJ1-1, with TRBD1 as a possible D gene (5 bases). CDR3 size: 14 residues. Trimming pared 2 bases from V and 1 base from J, leaving 8 bases between. Germline assignment: CDR1 MNHEY and CDR2 SMNVEV (reference sequence).

The chain joins TRBV5-6 to TRBJ2-1; 7 nucleotides match TRBD1. Trimming removed 3 bases from V and 0 bases from J; junction bases left unmatched: 9. The CDR3 totals 17 residues. The V gene's germline CDR1 is SGHDT and CDR2 YYEEEE. The CDR3 bases are TGTGCCAGCAGCTCCTACGACAGGGCCGGCTCCTACAATGAGCAGTTCTTC. The encoded protein is CASSSYDRAGSYNEQFF. The variable domain in full, with the rest retrieved from reference TRBV5-6 and TRBJ2-1, is DAGVTQSPTHLIKTRGQQVTLRCSPKSGHDTVSWYQQALGQGPQFIFQYYEEEERQRGNFPDRFSGHQFPNYSSELNVNALLLGDSALYLCASSSYDRAGSYNEQFFGPGTRLTVL.

The genes are TRBV11-2 and TRBJ1-2; 7 bases fit TRBD1. Germline V CDR1 and CDR2: SGHAT, FQNNGV. The CDR3 contains 15 residues. V lost 5 bases, J lost 4 bases, and 10 bases stayed unmatched. For the CDR3, the DNA is TGTGCCAGCAGCCCAGTACCACAGGGGTCCTATGGCTACACCTTC. It is translated as CASSPVPQGSYGYTF.

This clonotype was counted a few times. The chain recombines TRBV5-1 with TRBJ1-3, with 9 nucleotides matching TRBD1. Trimming at V came to 0 bases and at J to 2 bases, leaving 6 bases not matched to a gene. The germline V gene has CDR1 SGHRS and CDR2 YFSETQ. The CDR3 sequence is 17 residues long. In nucleotides, the CDR3 is TGCGCCAGCAGCTTGGGGAGCGGACAGGGGACTGGAAACACCATATATTTT. Translation: CASSLGSGQGTGNTIYF. The full variable domain, its missing parts supplied by reference TRBV5-1 and TRBJ1-3, is KAGVTQTPRYLIKTRGQQVTLSCSPISGHRSVSWYQQTPGQGLQFLFEYFSETQRNKGNFPGRFSGRQFSNSRSEMNVSTLELGDSALYLCASSLGSGQGTGNTIYFGEGSWLTVV.

The sample holds a few counts of this clonotype. The rearrangement uses TRBV27 and TRBJ2-5; D may be TRBD1 (6 bases). Trimming removed 3 bases at V and 4 bases at J, with 21 bases between. CDR1 is MNHEY and CDR2 is SMNVEV in the germline V gene (reference sequence). This CDR3 has 17 amino acids. The CDR3: CASSFRVRGVRGETQYF. The CDR3 DNA reads as TGTGCCAGCAGTTTTCGGGTCAGGGGAGTGAGGGGAGAGACCCAGTACTTC.

This chain joins TRBV4-1 and TRBJ2-2; a possible D gene is TRBD2 (5 bases). In germline, CDR1 is MGHRA, CDR2 YSYEKL. V gave up 4 bases and J gave up 5 bases, with 11 bases separating them. The CDR3 extends over 14 amino acids. In nucleotides, the CDR3 is TGCGCCAGCAGCCCCCTCCGGAGGACCGGGGAGCTGTTTTTT. Translation gives CASSPLRRTGELFF.

The table lists this clonotype with many counts. This rearrangement joins TRBV5-1 to TRBJ2-7; TRBD1 matches 10 bases. With 5 bases clipped from V and 3 bases from J, the junction kept 5 bases outside the gene matches. The length of the CDR3 is 14 residues. The V gene's germline CDR1 is SGHRS and CDR2 YFSETQ. For the CDR3, the DNA is TGCGCCAGCAGTGGCGGGACAGGGGACTACGAGCAGTACTTC. The encoded protein is CASSGGTGDYEQYF.

Ten or more counts support this clonotype. This rearrangement joins TRBV3-1 to TRBJ1-1; 10 bases fit TRBD1. CDR1 LGHDT and CDR2 YNNKEL come from the germline V gene (reference sequence). Trimming cost V 2 bases and J 4 bases; bases outside gene matches: 4. The CDR3 length is 15 residues. The CDR3 is CASSQRQGARTEAFF. CDR3 in DNA: TGTGCCAGCAGCCAACGACAGGGGGCGCGCACTGAAGCTTTCTTT.

This clonotype was detected many times. The chain couples TRBV6-1 to TRBJ2-1; 7 positions agree with TRBD1. The germline CDR1 and CDR2 sequences are MNHNS and SASEGT. J gave up 7 bases and V 6 bases, and 6 bases lay outside the gene matches. There are 13 residues in the CDR3. DNA for the CDR3: TGTGCCAGCAGCCCACAGGGGATGAATGAGCAGTTCTTC. Protein: CASSPQGMNEQFF.

The chain carries TRBV7-2 and TRBJ2-5; the D is unclear. V was shortened by 3 bases and J by 7 bases, with 21 bases between the two germline ends. The length of the CDR3 is 16 residues. In germline, CDR1 is SGHTA, CDR2 FQGNSA. The CDR3 here is CASSLDALSLSGTQYF. DNA for the CDR3: TGTGCCAGCAGCTTGGACGCTTTGAGTTTGAGTGGGACCCAGTACTTC.

A note on this clonotype: Germline and junction disagree at one end, which may indicate a read error. V usage is TRBV3-1 and J usage is TRBJ2-1, with TRBD2 identical over 13 bases. The CDR3 has 19 amino acids. CDR1 is LGHDT, CDR2 YNNKEL, per germline (reference sequence). The DNA for the CDR3 is TGTGCCAGCATCCAAAGACTAGCGGGGGGCCAACAACGATACAATGAGCAGTTCTTC. Translated: CASIQRLAGGQQRYNEQFF.